This T cell receptor (beta chain) was found in a study of T cells in Graves' hyperthyroidism and ophthalmopathy. CDR3 length equals 15 residues. In germline, CDR1 is MGHRA, CDR2 YSYEKL. Trimming took off 0 bases at V and 3 bases at J, with 12 bases between the two ends. Criteria for exclusion of patients were uncontrolled infection, other autoimmune disease, pregnancy or lactation. Authors of the study amplified TCR beta CDR3 regions from RNA transcripts. TCR CDR3 regions were first amplified by RT-PCR with HTBI primers. MiXCR, run by TCRdb on the multiplex PCR reads, gives a single entry per CDR3 protein. Found here are approximately 630,000 distinct CDR3 sequences, 15% to 20% of them singletons; the top ten hold 3.5% to 4%.

This TCR was recovered from a woman aged 25 to 45 with Graves' hyperthyroidism. The sample consisted of blood. This chain links TRBV4-1 with TRBJ2-7, with unresolved D. The CDR3 DNA is TGCGCCAGCAGCCAAGATACAACCGGGTACTACGAGCAGTACTTC. Its translation is CASSQDTTGYYEQYF.